This entry describes one TCR beta chain. Its antigen remains unknown. This sample stems from a study of Ad26.COV2.S vaccination and SARS-CoV-2 variants. Study details: The authors gave Ad26.COV2.S intramuscularly, either once or twice 56 days apart. Study-level points and caveats: Total T cell responses, in the TCR breadth and depth analyses, may have been underestimated. Vaccinees showed greater spike-specific TCR breadth than placebo recipients.

V gave up 5 bases and J gave up 8 bases, with 6 bases separating them. The CDR3 runs to 11 residues. Germline values: CDR1 MDHEN, CDR2 SYDVKM. The data were produced by immunoSEQ multiplex PCR, yet TCRdb's version contains in-frame clones alone and is incomplete. The table records 300,000 to 350,000 clones, around 89% of them present only once. The treatment: some 20 received Ad26.COV2.S at low or high dose, single or two shots; roughly 5 received placebo; per-sample allocation not given. On day 63 after the first injection, vaccine and placebo recipients gave samples. The clonotype comes from a person aged 18-60 years who received the Ad26.COV2.S COVID-19 vaccine or a placebo. This sample comprised peripheral blood, obtained in a trial of Ad26.COV2.S vaccine versus placebo. The chain links TRBV28 to TRBJ1-4; D uncertain. The CDR3 sequence: CASSAGEKLFF. CDR3 in DNA: TGTGCCAGCAGTGCGGGGGAAAAACTGTTTTTT.